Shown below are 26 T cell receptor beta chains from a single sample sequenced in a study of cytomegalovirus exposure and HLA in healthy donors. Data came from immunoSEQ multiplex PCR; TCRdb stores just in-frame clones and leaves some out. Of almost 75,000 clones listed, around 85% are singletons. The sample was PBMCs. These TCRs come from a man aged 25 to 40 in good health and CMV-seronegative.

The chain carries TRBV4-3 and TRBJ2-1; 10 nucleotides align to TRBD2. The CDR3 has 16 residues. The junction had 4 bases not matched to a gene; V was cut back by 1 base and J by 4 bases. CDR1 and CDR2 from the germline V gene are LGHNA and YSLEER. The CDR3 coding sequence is TGCGCCAGCAGCCAAGCCGCTAGCGGGGGTTACAATGAGCAGTTCTTC. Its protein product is CASSQAASGGYNEQFF.

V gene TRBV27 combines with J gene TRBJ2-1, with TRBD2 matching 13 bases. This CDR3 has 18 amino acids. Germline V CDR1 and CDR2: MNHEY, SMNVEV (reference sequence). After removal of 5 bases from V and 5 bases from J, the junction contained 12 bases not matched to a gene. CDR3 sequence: CASSTTRLAGGPDNEQFF. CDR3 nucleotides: TGTGCCAGCAGTACAACCCGACTAGCGGGAGGCCCAGACAATGAGCAGTTCTTC.

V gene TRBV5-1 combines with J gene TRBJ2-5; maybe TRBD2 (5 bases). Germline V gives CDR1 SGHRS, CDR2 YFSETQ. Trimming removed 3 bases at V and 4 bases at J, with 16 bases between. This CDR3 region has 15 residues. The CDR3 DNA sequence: TGCGCCAGCAGCTGGTTCCTAGCCGCGGGAGAGACCCAGTACTTC. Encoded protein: CASSWFLAAGETQYF. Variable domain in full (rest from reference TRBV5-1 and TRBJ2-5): KAGVTQTPRYLIKTRGQQVTLSCSPISGHRSVSWYQQTPGQGLQFLFEYFSETQRNKGNFPGRFSGRQFSNSRSEMNVSTLELGDSALYLCASSWFLAAGETQYFGPGTRLLVL.

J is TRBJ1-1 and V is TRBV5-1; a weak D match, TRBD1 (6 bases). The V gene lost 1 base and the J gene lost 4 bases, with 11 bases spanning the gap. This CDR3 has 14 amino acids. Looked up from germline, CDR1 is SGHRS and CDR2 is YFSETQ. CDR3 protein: CASSLTGLSTEAFF. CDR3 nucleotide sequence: TGCGCCAGCAGCTTGACAGGGTTGAGCACTGAAGCTTTCTTT.

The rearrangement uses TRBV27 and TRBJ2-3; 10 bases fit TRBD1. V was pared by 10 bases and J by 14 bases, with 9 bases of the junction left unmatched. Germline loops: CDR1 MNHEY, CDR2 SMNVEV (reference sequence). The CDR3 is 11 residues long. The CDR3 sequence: CATVGWTGGYF. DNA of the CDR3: TGTGCCACCGTAGGATGGACAGGGGGGTATTTT.

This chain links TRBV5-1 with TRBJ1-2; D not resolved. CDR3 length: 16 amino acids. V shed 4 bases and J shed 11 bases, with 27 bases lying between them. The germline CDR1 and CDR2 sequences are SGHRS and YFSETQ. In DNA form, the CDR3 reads TGCGCCAGCAGCGGAAATGCAGCTAGTAAAATTCCCCTATACACCTTC. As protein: CASSGNAASKIPLYTF.

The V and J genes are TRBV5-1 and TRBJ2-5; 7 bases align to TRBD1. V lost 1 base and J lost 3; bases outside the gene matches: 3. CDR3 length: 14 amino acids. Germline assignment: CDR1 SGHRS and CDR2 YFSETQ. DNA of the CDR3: TGCGCCAGCAGCTTGCTCACAGGGGAAGAGACCCAGTACTTC. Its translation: CASSLLTGEETQYF.

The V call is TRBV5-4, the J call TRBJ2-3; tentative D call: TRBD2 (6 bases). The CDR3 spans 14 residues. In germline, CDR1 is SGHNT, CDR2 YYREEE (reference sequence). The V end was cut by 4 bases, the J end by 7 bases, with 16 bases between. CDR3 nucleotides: TGTGCCAGCAGCGCTTCTAGCGAGGGGAATACGCAGTATTTT. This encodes CASSASSEGNTQYF. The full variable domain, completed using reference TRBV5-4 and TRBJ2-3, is ETGVTQSPTHLIKTRGQQVTLRCSSQSGHNTVSWYQQALGQGPQFIFQYYREEENGRGNFPPRFSGLQFPNYSSELNVNALELDDSALYLCASSASSEGNTQYFGPGTRLTVL.

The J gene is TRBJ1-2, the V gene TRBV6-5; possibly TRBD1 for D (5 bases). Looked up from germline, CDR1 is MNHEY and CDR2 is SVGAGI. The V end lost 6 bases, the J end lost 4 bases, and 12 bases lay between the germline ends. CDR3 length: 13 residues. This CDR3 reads CASSSGSGYGYTF. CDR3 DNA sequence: TGTGCCAGCAGCTCAGGGTCCGGCTATGGCTACACCTTC.

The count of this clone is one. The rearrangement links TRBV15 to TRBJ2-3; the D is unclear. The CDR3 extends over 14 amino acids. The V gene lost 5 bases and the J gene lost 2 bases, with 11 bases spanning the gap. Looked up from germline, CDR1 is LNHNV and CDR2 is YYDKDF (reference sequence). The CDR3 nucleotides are TGTGCCACCAGCCTCGCGGATTACACAGATACGCAGTATTTT. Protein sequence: CATSLADYTDTQYF. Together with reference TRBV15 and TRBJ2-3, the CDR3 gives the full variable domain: DAMVIQNPRYQVTQFGKPVTLSCSQTLNHNVMYWYQQKSSQAPKLLFHYYDKDFNNEADTPDNFQSRRPNTSFCFLDIRSPGLGDTAMYLCATSLADYTDTQYFGPGTRLTVL.

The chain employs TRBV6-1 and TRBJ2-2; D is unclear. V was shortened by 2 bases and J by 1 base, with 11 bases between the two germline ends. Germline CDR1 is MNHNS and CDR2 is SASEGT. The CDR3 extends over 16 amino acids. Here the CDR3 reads CASSERVTKNTGELFF. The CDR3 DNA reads TGTGCCAGCAGTGAACGGGTGACCAAGAACACCGGGGAGCTGTTTTTT.

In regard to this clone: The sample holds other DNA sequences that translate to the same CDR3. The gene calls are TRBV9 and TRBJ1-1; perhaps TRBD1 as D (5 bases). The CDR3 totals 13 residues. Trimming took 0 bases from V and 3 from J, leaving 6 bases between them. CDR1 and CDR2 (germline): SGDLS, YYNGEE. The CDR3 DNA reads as TGTGCCAGCAGCGTAGGGGGGGACACTGAAGCTTTCTTT. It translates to CASSVGGDTEAFF.

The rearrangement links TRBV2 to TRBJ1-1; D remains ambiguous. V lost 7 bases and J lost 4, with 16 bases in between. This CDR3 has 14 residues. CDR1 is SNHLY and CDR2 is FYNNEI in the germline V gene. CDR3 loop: CASKEGPRGTEAFF. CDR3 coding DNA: TGTGCCAGCAAGGAGGGCCCCCGGGGCACTGAAGCTTTCTTT.

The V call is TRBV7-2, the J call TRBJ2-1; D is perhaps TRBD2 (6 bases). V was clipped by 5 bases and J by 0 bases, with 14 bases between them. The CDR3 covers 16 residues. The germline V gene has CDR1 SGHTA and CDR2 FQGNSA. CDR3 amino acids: CASSPIAASSYNEQFF. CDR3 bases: TGTGCCAGCAGCCCTATAGCGGCAAGCTCCTACAATGAGCAGTTCTTC. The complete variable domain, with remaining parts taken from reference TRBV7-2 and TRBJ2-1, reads GAGVSQSPSNKVTEKGKDVELRCDPISGHTALYWYRQSLGQGLEFLIYFQGNSAPDKSGLPSDRFSAERTGGSVSTLTIQRTQQEDSAVYLCASSPIAASSYNEQFFGPGTRLTVL.

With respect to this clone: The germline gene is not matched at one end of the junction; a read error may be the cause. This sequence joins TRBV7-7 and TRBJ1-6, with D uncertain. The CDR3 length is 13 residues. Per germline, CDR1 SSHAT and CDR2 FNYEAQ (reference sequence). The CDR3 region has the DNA TGTGCTAGCAGCCCAGACCAGGCCTCACCCCTCCACTTT. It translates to CASSPDQASPLHF.

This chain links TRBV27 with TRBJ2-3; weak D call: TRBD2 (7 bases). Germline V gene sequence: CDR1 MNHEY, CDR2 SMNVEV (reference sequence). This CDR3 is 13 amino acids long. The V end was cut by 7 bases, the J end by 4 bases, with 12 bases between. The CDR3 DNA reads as TGTGCCAGCAAATCGGGGGGCGCAGATACGCAGTATTTT. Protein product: CASKSGGADTQYF.

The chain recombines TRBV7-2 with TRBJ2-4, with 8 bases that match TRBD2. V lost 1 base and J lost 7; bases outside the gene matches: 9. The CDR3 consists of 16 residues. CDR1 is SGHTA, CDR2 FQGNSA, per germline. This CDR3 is CASSLVGTSRYNIQYF. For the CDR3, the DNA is TGTGCCAGCAGCTTAGTTGGGACTAGTCGGTATAACATTCAGTACTTC. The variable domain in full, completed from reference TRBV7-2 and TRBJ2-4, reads GAGVSQSPSNKVTEKGKDVELRCDPISGHTALYWYRQSLGQGLEFLIYFQGNSAPDKSGLPSDRFSAERTGGSVSTLTIQRTQQEDSAVYLCASSLVGTSRYNIQYFGAGTRLSVL.

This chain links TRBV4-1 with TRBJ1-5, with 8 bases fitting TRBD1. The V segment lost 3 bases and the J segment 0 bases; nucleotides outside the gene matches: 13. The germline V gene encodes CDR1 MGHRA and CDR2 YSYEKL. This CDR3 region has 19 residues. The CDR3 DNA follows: TGCGCCAGCAGCCAGGGGCCAAGACAGGGGCCCTTTAGCAATCAGCCCCAGCATTTT. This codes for CASSQGPRQGPFSNQPQHF.

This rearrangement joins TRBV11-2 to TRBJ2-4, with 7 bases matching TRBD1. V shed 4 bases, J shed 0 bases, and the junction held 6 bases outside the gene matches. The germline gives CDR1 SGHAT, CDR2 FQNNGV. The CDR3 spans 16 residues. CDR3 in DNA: TGTGCCAGCAGCTCGGCGAGACAGGGAGCCAAAAACATTCAGTACTTC. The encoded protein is CASSSARQGAKNIQYF.

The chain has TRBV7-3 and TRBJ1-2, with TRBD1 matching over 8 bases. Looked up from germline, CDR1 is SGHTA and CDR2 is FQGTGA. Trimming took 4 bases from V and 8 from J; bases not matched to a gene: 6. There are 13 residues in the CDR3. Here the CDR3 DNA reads TGTGCCAGCAGCTCAGGGGGCGTTAACGGCTACACCTTC. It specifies CASSSGGVNGYTF. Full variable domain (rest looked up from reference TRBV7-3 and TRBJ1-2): GAGVSQTPSNKVTEKGKYVELRCDPISGHTALYWYRQSLGQGPEFLIYFQGTGAADDSGLPNDRFFAVRPEGSVSTLKIQRTERGDSAVYLCASSSGGVNGYTFGSGTRLTVV.

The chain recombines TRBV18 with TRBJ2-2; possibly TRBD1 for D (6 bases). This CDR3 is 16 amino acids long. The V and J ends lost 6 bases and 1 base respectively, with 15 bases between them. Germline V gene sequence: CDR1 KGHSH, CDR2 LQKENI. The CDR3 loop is CASSHMDSGNTGELFF. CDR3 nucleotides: TGTGCCAGCTCCCACATGGACAGCGGGAACACCGGGGAGCTGTTTTTT.

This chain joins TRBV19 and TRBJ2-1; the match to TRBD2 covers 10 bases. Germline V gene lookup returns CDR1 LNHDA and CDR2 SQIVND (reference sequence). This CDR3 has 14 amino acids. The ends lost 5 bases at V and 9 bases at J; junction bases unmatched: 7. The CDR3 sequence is CASSSSGRGGEQFF. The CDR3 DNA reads TGTGCCAGTAGTTCTAGCGGGAGAGGGGGTGAGCAGTTCTTC.

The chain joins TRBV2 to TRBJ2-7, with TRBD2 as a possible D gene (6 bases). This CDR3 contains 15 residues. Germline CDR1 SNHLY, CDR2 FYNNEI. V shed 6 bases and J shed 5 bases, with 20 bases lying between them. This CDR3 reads CASSPGTWGVDEQYF. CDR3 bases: TGTGCCAGCAGCCCAGGGACTTGGGGCGTCGACGAGCAGTACTTC.

CDR3 residues: CASSSGQGAVGELFF. Written as DNA, the CDR3 is TGTGCCAGCAGCTCGGGACAGGGGGCCGTCGGGGAGCTGTTTTTT. This chain connects TRBV5-4 to TRBJ2-2, with 12 bases lining up with TRBD1. The J segment lost 7 bases and the V segment lost 3 bases, leaving 4 bases of the junction unmatched. CDR3 size: 15 residues. CDR1 and CDR2 (germline): SGHNT, YYREEE (reference sequence).

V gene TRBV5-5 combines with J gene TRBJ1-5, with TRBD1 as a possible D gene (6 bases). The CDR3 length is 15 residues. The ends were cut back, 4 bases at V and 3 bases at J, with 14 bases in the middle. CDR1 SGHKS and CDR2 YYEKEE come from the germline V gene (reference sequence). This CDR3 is CASSPLQGTNQPQHF. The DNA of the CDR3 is TGTGCCAGCAGCCCTCTACAGGGCACCAATCAGCCCCAGCATTTT.

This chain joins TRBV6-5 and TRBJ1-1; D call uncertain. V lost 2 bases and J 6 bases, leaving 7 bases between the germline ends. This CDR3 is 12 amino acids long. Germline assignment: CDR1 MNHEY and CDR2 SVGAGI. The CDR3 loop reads CASSYVGAEAFF. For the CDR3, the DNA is TGTGCCAGCAGTTACGTCGGGGCTGAAGCTTTCTTT.